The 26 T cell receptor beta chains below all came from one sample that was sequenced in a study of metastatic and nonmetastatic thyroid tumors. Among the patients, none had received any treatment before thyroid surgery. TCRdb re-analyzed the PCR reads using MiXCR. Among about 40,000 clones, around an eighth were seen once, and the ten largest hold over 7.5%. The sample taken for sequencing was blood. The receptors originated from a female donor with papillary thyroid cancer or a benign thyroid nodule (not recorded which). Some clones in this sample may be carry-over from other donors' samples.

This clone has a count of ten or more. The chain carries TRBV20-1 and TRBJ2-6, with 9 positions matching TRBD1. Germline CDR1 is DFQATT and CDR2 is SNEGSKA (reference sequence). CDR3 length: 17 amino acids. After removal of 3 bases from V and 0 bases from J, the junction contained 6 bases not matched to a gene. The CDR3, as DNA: TGCAGTGCTAGCATCGGGACAGGGATCTCTGGGGCCAACGTCCTGACTTTC. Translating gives CSASIGTGISGANVLTF.

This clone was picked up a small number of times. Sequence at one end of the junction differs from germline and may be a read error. The CDR3, as DNA: TGTGCTAGTCGTTTGGCCTGGACTATCGGGAGCCAGCATGAGCAGTTCTTC. Encoded protein: CASRLAWTIGSQHEQFF. The chain joins TRBV12-5 to TRBJ2-1, with D possibly matching TRBD2 (6 bases). CDR3 length equals 17 residues. Germline CDR1 is LGHNT and CDR2 is FRNRAP.

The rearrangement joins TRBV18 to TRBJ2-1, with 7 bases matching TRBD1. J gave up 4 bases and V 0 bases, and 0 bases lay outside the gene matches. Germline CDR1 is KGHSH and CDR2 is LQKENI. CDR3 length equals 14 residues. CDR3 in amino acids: CASSPPGQYNEQFF. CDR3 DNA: TGTGCCAGCTCACCACCGGGACAGTACAATGAGCAGTTCTTC.

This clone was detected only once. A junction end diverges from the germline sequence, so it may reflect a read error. CDR3 nucleotide sequence: TGCGCCAGCAGCTGTACTGCCAACTACGATCAGTACTTC. This codes for CASSCTANYDQYF. The chain combines TRBV5-1 with TRBJ2-7; D is unclear. The germline V gene encodes CDR1 SGHRS and CDR2 YFSETQ. This CDR3 is 13 amino acids long.

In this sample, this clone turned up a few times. The CDR3: CASSRGLDLTDTQYF. The CDR3 nucleotides are TGTGCCAGCAGTCGCGGACTAGACCTCACAGATACGCAGTATTTT. The chain uses TRBV5-4 and TRBJ2-3; 7 nucleotides align to TRBD2. Looked up from germline, CDR1 is SGHNT and CDR2 is YYREEE (reference sequence). V was pared by 5 bases and J by 2 bases, with 8 bases of the junction left unmatched. The CDR3 is made up of 15 amino acids.

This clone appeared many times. CDR3: CASSVGSSRNTEAFF. DNA of the CDR3: TGTGCCAGCAGCGTCGGATCTTCGCGGAACACTGAAGCTTTCTTT. The gene calls are TRBV9 and TRBJ1-1, with unresolved D. The length of the CDR3 is 15 residues. Trimming took 2 bases from V and 1 from J, leaving 12 bases between them. Germline loops: CDR1 SGDLS, CDR2 YYNGEE.

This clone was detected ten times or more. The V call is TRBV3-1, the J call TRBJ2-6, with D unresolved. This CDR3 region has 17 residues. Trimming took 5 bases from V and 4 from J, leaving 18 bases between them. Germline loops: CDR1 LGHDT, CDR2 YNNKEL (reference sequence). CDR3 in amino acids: CASSETQTERGANVLTF. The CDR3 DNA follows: TGTGCCAGCAGCGAAACCCAAACCGAGCGAGGGGCCAACGTCCTGACTTTC.

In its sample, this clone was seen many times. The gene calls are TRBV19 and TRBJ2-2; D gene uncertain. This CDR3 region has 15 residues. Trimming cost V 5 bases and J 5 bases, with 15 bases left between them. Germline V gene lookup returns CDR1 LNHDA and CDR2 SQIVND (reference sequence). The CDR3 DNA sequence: TGTGCCAGTAGTGAGACTCTAACTTCAACCGGGGAGCTGTTTTTT. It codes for CASSETLTSTGELFF.

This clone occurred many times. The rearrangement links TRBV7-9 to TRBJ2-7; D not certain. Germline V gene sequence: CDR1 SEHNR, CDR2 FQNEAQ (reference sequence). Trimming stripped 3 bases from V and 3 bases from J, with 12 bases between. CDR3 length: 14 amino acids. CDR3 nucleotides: TGTGCCAGCAGCTTTACTGAGCAGTACTACGAGCAGTACTTC. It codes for CASSFTEQYYEQYF.

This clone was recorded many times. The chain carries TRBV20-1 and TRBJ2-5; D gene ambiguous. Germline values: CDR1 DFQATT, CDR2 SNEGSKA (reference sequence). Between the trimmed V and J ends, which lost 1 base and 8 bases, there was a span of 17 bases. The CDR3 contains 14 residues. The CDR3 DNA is TGCAGTGCTAGAGGGACCCAAGGTGGGATCACCCAGTACTTC. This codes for CSARGTQGGITQYF.

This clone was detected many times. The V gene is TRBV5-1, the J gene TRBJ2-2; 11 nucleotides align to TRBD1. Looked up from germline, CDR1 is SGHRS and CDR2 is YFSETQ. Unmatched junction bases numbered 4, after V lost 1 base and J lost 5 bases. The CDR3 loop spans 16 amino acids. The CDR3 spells CASSLIGTGGTGELFF. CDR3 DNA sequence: TGCGCCAGCAGCTTGATCGGGACAGGGGGGACCGGGGAGCTGTTTTTT. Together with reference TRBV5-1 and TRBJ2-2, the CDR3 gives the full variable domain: KAGVTQTPRYLIKTRGQQVTLSCSPISGHRSVSWYQQTPGQGLQFLFEYFSETQRNKGNFPGRFSGRQFSNSRSEMNVSTLELGDSALYLCASSLIGTGGTGELFFGEGSRLTVL.

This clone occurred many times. CDR3 protein: CASSLAGMSSYNEQFF. DNA of the CDR3: TGCGCCAGCAGCTTGGCCGGAATGAGCTCCTACAATGAGCAGTTCTTC. The chain is built from TRBV5-1 and TRBJ2-1; D remains unclear. V was shortened by 0 bases and J by 0 bases, with 10 bases between the two germline ends. The CDR3 sequence is 16 residues long. CDR1 is SGHRS and CDR2 is YFSETQ in the germline V gene.

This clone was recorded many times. CDR3 loop: CASSFAAASNEQFF. The CDR3 nucleotides are TGTGCCAGCAGTTTCGCCGCTGCTAGTAACGAGCAGTTCTTC. V is TRBV12-3 or TRBV12-4 and J is TRBJ2-1, with unresolved D. Trimming stripped 3 bases from V and 10 bases from J, with 16 bases between. The CDR3 runs to 14 residues.

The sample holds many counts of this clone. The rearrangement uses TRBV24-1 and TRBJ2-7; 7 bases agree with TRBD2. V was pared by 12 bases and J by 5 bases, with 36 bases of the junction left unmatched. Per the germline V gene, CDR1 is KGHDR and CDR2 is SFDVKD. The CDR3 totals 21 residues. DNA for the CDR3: TGTGCCTCTAGTGGGGTTTTACAGAGGGGCTGGCTTCGAGGGAGGGGCCACGAGCAGTACTTC. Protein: CASSGVLQRGWLRGRGHEQYF.

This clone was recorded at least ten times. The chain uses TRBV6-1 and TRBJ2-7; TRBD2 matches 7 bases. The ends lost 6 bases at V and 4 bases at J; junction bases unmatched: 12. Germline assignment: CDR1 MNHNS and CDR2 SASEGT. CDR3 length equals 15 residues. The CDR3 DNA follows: TGTGCCAGCAGCCCCATTTACGGGGGGATTTACGAGCAGTACTTC. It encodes CASSPIYGGIYEQYF.

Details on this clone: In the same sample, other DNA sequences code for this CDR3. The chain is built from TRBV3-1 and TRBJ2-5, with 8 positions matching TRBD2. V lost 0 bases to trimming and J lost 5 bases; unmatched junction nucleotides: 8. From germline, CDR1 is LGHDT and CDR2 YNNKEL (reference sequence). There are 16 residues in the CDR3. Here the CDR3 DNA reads TGTGCCAGCAGCCAAGATTTCGGGAGGGGTTGGGAGACCCAGTACTTC. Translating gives CASSQDFGRGWETQYF.

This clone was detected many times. CDR3 DNA: TGCGCCAGCAGCTTGCAAGGTGCTGCGGATGGCTACACCTTC. This codes for CASSLQGAADGYTF. The chain employs TRBV5-1 and TRBJ1-2, with no clear D. Germline values: CDR1 SGHRS, CDR2 YFSETQ. This CDR3 is 14 amino acids long. V was pared by 1 base and J by 6 bases, with 13 bases between.

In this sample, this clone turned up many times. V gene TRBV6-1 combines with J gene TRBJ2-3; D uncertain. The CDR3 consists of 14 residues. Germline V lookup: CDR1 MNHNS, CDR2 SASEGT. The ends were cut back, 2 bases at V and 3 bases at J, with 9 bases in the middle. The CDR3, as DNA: TGTGCCAGCAGTGAACGGCAACAAACAGATACGCAGTATTTT. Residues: CASSERQQTDTQYF.

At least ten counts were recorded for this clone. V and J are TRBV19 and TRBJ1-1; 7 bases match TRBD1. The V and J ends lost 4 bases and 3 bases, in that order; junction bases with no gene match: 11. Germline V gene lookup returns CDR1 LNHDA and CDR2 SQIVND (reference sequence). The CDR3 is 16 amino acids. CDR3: CASSTTGFQADTEAFF. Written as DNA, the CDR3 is TGTGCCAGTAGTACGACAGGGTTTCAGGCGGACACTGAAGCTTTCTTT.

The CDR3 spells CASVAGTMNTEVFF. Written as DNA, the CDR3 is TGTGCCAGCGTAGCAGGAACCATGAACACTGAGGTTTTCTTT. This chain links TRBV6-1 with TRBJ1-1; D is undetermined. This CDR3 has 14 residues. The V gene lost 8 bases and the J gene lost 13 bases, with 26 bases spanning the gap. CDR1 MNHNS and CDR2 SASEGT come from the germline V gene.

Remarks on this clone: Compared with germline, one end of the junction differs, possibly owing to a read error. The CDR3 region is CASSLFIGAANEKLFF. As DNA, the CDR3 is TGTGCCAGCAGTTTATTTATAGGAGCGGCTAATGAGAAACTGTTTTTT. The V call is TRBV28, the J call TRBJ1-4; no firm D call. CDR1 is MDHEN and CDR2 is SYDVKM in the germline V gene. CDR3 length: 16 residues.

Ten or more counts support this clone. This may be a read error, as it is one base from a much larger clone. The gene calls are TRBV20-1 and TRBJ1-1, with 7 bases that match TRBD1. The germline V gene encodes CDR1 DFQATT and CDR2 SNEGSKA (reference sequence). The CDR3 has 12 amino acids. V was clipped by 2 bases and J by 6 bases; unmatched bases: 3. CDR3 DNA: TGCAGTGCTAGACAGGGGGACGCTGAAGCTTTCTTT. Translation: CSARQGDAEAFF.

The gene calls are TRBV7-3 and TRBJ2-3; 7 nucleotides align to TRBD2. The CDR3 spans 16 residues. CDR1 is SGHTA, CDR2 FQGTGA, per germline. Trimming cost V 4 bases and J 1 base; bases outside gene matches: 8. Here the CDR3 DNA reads TGTGCCAGCAGCTCCGGGCCGAGCGGGGGCACAGATACGCAGTATTTT. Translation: CASSSGPSGGTDTQYF.

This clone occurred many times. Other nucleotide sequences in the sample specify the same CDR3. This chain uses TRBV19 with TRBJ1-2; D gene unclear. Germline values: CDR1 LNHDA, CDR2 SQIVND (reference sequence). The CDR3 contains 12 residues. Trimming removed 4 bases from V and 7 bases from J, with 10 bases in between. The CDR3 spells CASSSRRRGYTF. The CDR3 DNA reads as TGTGCCAGTAGTAGTCGGAGGCGTGGCTACACCTTC.

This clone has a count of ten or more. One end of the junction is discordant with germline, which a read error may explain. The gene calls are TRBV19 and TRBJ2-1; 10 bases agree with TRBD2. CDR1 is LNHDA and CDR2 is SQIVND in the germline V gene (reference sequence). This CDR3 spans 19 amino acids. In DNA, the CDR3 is TGTACCAGTAGTATCCCCCTAGCGGGAGCCCCGCTTTCCCATGCTGAGCAGTTCTTC. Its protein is CTSSIPLAGAPLSHAEQFF. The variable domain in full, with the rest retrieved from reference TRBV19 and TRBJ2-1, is DGGITQSPKYLFRKEGQNVTLSCEQNLNHDAMYWYRQDPGQGLRLIYYSQIVNDFQKGDIAEGYSVSREKKESFPLTVTSAQKNPTAFYLCTSSIPLAGAPLSHAEQFFGPGTRLTVL.

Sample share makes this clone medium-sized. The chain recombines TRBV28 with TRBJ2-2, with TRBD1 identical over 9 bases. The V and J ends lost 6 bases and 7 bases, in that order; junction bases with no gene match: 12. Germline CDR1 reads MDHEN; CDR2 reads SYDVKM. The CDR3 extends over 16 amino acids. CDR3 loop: CASRHRTGGADGELFF. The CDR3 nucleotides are TGTGCCAGCAGGCATCGTACAGGGGGCGCGGACGGGGAGCTGTTTTTT. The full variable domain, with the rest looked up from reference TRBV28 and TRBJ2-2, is DVKVTQSSRYLVKRTGEKVFLECVQDMDHENMFWYRQDPGLGLRLIYFSYDVKMKEKGDIPEGYSVSREKKERFSLILESASTNQTSMYLCASRHRTGGADGELFFGEGSRLTVL.